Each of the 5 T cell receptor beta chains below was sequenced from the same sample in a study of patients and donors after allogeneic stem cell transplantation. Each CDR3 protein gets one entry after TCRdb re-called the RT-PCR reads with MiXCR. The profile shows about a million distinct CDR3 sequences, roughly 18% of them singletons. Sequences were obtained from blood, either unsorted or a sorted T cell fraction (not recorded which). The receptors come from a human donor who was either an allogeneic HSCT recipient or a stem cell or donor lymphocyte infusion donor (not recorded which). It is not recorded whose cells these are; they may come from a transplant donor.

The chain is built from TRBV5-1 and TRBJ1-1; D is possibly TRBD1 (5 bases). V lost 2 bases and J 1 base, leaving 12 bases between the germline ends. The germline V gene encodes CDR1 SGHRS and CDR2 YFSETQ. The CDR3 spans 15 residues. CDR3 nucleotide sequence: TGCGCCAGCAGCTTCGGGCAGGGAGGGAACACTGAAGCTTTCTTT. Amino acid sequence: CASSFGQGGNTEAFF.

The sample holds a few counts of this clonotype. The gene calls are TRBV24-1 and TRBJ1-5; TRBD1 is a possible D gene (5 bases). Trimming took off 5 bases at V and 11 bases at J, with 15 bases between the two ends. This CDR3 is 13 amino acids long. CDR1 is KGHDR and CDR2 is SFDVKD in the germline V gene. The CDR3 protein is CATSGGSGGAQHF. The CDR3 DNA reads TGTGCCACCAGTGGAGGAAGCGGGGGGGCCCAGCATTTT.

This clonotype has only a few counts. CDR3 nucleotides: TGTGCCAGCAGCCAAATTCAGGGGGGCTACACCTTC. Its translation: CASSQIQGGYTF. The rearrangement links TRBV3-1 to TRBJ1-2; a possible D gene is TRBD1 (6 bases). V lost 2 bases, J lost 8 bases, and 9 bases lay in between. This CDR3 comprises 12 residues. Germline assignment: CDR1 LGHDT and CDR2 YNNKEL (reference sequence).

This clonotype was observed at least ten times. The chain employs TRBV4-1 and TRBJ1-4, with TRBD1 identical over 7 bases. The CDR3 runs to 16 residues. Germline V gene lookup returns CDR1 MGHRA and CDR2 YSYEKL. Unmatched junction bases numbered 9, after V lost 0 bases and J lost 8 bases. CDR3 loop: CASSQEGPGGREKLFF. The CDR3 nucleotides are TGCGCCAGCAGCCAAGAGGGTCCAGGGGGAAGGGAAAAACTGTTTTTT.

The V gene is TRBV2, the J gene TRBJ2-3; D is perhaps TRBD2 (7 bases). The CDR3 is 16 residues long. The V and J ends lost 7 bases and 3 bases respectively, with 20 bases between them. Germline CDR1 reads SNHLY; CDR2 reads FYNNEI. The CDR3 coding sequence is TGTGCCAGCACCCTCCCGAAGGGGGGAGGGACAGATACGCAGTATTTT. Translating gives CASTLPKGGGTDTQYF. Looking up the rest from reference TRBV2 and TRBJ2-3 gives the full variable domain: EPEVTQTPSHQVTQMGQEVILRCVPISNHLYFYWYRQILGQKVEFLVSFYNNEISEKSEIFDDQFSVERPDGSNFTLKIRSTKLEDSAMYFCASTLPKGGGTDTQYFGPGTRLTVL.